This T cell receptor (beta chain) was sequenced in a study of T cell responses to AZD1222 COVID-19 vaccine. Deletions cut 0 bases from V and 7 bases from J, with 16 bases between. The CDR3 loop spans 15 amino acids. The germline V gene encodes CDR1 GTSNPN and CDR2 SVGIG (reference sequence). In its sample, this clone was seen once. Clones were read by immunoSEQ multiplex PCR, and TCRdb kept only the in-frame ones, dropping some. The sample has approximately 140,000 clones, nearly 95% seen once; the top ten hold approximately 5.4%. V usage is TRBV30 and J usage is TRBJ1-5; D gene uncertain. The input for sequencing was peripheral blood, taken on day 0 of AZD1222 vaccination. The clonotype comes from an adult in good health. CDR3 DNA: TGTGCCTGGAGTGTGATGGGGAGACTAAGACAGCCCCAGCATTTT. Translation gives CAWSVMGRLRQPQHF.